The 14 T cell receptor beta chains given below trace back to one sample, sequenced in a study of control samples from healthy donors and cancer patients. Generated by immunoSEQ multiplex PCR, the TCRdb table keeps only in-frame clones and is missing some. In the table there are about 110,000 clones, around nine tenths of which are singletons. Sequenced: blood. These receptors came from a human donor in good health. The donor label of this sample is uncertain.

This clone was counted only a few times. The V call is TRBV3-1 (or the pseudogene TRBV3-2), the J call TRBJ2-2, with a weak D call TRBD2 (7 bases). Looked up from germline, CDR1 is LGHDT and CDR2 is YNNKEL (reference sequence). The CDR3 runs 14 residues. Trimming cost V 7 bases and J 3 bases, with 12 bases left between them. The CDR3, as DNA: TGTGCCAGCACCCCCGGGGGGCACACCGGGGAGCTGTTTTTT. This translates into CASTPGGHTGELFF.

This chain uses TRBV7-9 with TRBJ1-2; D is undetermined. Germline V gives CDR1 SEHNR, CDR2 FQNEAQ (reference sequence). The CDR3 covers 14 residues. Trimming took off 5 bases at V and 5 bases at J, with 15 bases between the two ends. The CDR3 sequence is CASSLQTGHYGYTF. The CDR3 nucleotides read TGTGCCAGCAGCCTACAAACGGGCCATTATGGCTACACCTTC.

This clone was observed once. CDR3 sequence reads: CASSGGPGGSRETQYF. The CDR3 DNA reads as TGTGCCAGCAGCGGGGGACCCGGGGGATCAAGGGAGACCCAGTACTTC. The J gene is TRBJ2-5, the V gene TRBV5-4; weak D call: TRBD2 (6 bases). This CDR3 region has 16 residues. CDR1 and CDR2 (germline): SGHNT, YYREEE (reference sequence). V lost 4 bases to trimming and J lost 5 bases, with 21 bases between them.

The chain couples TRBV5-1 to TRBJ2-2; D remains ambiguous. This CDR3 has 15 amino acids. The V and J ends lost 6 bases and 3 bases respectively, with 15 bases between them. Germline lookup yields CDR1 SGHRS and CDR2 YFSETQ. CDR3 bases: TGCGCCAGCAACCCGGAAGGACGGGACACCGGGGAGCTGTTTTTT. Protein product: CASNPEGRDTGELFF.

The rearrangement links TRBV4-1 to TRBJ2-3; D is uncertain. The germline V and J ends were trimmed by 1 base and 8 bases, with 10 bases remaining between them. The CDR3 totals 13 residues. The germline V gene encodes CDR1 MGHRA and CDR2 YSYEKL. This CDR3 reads CASSQGPAGTQYF. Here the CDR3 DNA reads TGCGCCAGCAGCCAAGGGCCCGCAGGTACGCAGTATTTT.

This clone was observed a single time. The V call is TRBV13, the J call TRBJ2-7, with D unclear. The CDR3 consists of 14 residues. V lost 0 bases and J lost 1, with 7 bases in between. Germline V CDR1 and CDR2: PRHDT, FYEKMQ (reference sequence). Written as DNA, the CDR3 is TGTGCCAGCAGCTTAGGCGGCGTTTCCTACGAGCAGTACGTC. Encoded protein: CASSLGGVSYEQYV.

The CDR3 region is CASLLRAGGYGYTF. CDR3 sequence (DNA): TGTGCCAGCCTACTTCGGGCAGGGGGCTATGGCTACACCTTC. The chain carries TRBV28 and TRBJ1-2, with TRBD1 matching 7 bases. V shed 8 bases, J shed 4 bases, and the junction held 10 bases outside the gene matches. Germline-derived CDR1 and CDR2 are MDHEN and SYDVKM. The CDR3 covers 14 residues.

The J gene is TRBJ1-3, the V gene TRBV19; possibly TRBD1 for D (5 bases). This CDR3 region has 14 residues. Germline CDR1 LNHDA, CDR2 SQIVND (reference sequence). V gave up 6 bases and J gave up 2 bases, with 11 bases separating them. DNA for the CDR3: TGTGCCAGTAGCACGACAGTAGCTGGAAACACCATATATTTT. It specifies CASSTTVAGNTIYF.

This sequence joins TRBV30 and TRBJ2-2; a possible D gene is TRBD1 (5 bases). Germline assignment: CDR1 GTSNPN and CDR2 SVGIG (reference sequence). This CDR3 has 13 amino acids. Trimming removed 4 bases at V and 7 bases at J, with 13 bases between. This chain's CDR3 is CAWKSDTLGELFF. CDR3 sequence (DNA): TGTGCCTGGAAATCGGACACGCTCGGGGAGCTGTTTTTT. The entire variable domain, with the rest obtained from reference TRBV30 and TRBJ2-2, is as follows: SQTIHQWPATLVQPVGSPLSLECTVEGTSNPNLYWYRQAAGRGLQLLFYSVGIGQISSEVPQNLSASRPQDRQFILSSKKLLLSDSGFYLCAWKSDTLGELFFGEGSRLTVL.

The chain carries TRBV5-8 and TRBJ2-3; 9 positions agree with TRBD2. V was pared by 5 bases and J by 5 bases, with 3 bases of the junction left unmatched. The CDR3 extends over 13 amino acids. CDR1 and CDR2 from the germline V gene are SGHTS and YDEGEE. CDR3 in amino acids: CASSGLALDTQYF. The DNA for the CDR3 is TGTGCCAGCAGTGGACTAGCGTTAGATACGCAGTATTTT.

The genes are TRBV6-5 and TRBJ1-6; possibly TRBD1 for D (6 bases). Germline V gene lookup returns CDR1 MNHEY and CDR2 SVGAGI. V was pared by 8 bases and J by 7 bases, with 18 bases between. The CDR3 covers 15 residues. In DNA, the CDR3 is TGTGCCAGCCACAGGTCCGCAGGGGCGAATTCACCCCTCCACTTT. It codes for CASHRSAGANSPLHF.

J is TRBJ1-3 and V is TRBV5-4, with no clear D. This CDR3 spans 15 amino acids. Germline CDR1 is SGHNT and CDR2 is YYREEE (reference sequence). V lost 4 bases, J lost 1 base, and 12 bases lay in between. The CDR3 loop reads CASSTPSSSGNTIYF. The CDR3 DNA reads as TGTGCCAGCAGCACACCTTCAAGTTCTGGAAACACCATATATTTT.

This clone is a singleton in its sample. The CDR3 loop is CATTFQKNTGELFF. The CDR3 DNA reads as TGTGCCACTACATTCCAAAAGAACACCGGGGAGCTGTTTTTT. The gene calls are TRBV19 and TRBJ2-2; D gene ambiguous. V lost 10 bases and J lost 1, with 13 bases in between. CDR1 and CDR2 (germline): LNHDA, SQIVND (reference sequence). CDR3 length: 14 residues.

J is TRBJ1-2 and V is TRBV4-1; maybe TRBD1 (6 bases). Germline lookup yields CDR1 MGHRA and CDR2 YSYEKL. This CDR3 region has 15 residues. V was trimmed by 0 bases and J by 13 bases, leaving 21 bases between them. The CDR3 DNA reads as TGCGCCAGCAGCCAAGAAGGGGGGACCCTTCTACCCCCCACCTTC. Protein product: CASSQEGGTLLPPTF.